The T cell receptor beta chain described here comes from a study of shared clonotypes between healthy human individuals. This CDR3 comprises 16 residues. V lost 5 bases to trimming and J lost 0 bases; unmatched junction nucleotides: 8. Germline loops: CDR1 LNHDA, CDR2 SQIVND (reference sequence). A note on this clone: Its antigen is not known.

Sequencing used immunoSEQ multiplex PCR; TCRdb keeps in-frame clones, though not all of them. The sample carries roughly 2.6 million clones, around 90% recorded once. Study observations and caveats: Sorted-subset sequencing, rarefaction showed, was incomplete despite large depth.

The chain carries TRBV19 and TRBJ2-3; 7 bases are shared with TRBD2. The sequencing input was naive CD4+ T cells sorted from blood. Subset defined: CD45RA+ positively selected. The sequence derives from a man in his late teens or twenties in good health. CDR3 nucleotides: TGTGCCAGTAGTCTATTCAGCGGGATGAGCACAGATACGCAGTATTTT. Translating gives CASSLFSGMSTDTQYF. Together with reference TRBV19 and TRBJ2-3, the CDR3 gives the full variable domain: DGGITQSPKYLFRKEGQNVTLSCEQNLNHDAMYWYRQDPGQGLRLIYYSQIVNDFQKGDIAEGYSVSREKKESFPLTVTSAQKNPTAFYLCASSLFSGMSTDTQYFGPGTRLTVL.